These 18 T cell receptor beta chains came from one sample sequenced in a study of cytomegalovirus exposure and HLA in healthy donors. A multiplex PCR was run with 60 Vbeta primers and 13 Jbeta primers. Generated by immunoSEQ multiplex PCR, the TCRdb table keeps only in-frame clones and is missing some. The table lists 150,000 to 180,000 clones, 70% to 80% of them singletons. Sequencing was done on a sample of PBMCs. These receptor sequences come from a man in his thirties or forties in good health and CMV-seronegative.

The chain combines TRBV28 with TRBJ2-7; D remains unclear. Trimming took off 6 bases at V and 2 bases at J, with 5 bases between the two ends. CDR1 is MDHEN and CDR2 is SYDVKM in the germline V gene. The CDR3 has 11 residues. The CDR3 sequence is CASRGPYEQYF. As DNA, the CDR3 is TGTGCCAGCAGGGGCCCCTACGAGCAGTACTTC.

The genes are TRBV27 and TRBJ1-5; D unresolved. The CDR3 is 14 residues long. Germline V gene sequence: CDR1 MNHEY, CDR2 SMNVEV (reference sequence). The ends were cut back, 4 bases at V and 6 bases at J, with 13 bases in the middle. The CDR3: CASSYSGAGQPQHF. CDR3 DNA sequence: TGTGCCAGCAGTTACTCGGGAGCCGGTCAGCCCCAGCATTTT.

This chain connects TRBV5-6 to TRBJ2-2; 7 nucleotides agree with TRBD2. V lost 4 bases and J lost 8; bases outside the gene matches: 5. CDR1 SGHDT and CDR2 YYEEEE come from the germline V gene. This CDR3 is built from 13 residues. CDR3 nucleotide sequence: TGTGCCAGCAGCATTACTAGCGAGGGGGAGCTGTTTTTT. The encoded protein is CASSITSEGELFF.

The gene calls are TRBV5-8 and TRBJ1-2, with D maybe TRBD1 (5 bases). The CDR3 spans 14 residues. Germline-derived CDR1 and CDR2 are SGHTS and YDEGEE. Trimming shortened V by 2 bases and J by 6 bases, and 14 bases separated the two germline ends. The CDR3 DNA sequence: TGTGCCAGCAGCTTTGGGGGAGGGAGTGATGGCTACACCTTC. Translated, it gives CASSFGGGSDGYTF.

The J gene is TRBJ2-2, the V gene TRBV5-1; the match to TRBD2 covers 11 bases. The CDR3 runs 16 residues. The V segment lost 2 bases and the J segment 4 bases; nucleotides outside the gene matches: 4. Germline lookup yields CDR1 SGHRS and CDR2 YFSETQ. The CDR3 region has the DNA TGCGCCAGCAGCTTAAACCTAGCGGGGGGCACCGGGGAGCTGTTTTTT. It codes for CASSLNLAGGTGELFF.

CDR3 nucleotide sequence: TGTGCCAGCAGCTTGATAGGGGAGGGGGGAACTGAAGCTTTCTTT. It translates to CASSLIGEGGTEAFF. The J gene is TRBJ1-1, the V gene TRBV5-4; D perhaps matches TRBD1 (6 bases). Trimming shortened V by 1 base and J by 5 bases, and 15 bases separated the two germline ends. Germline CDR1 and CDR2: SGHNT and YYREEE (reference sequence). There are 15 residues in the CDR3.

In its sample, this clone was seen a few times. The chain combines TRBV15 with TRBJ2-3; TRBD1 matches at 7 bases. This CDR3 comprises 14 residues. Germline CDR1 is LNHNV and CDR2 is YYDKDF (reference sequence). The J segment lost 2 bases and the V segment lost 9 bases, leaving 8 bases of the junction unmatched. The CDR3 DNA is TGTGCCACTGCCGAGGGGGCCCACACAGATACGCAGTATTTT. Protein sequence: CATAEGAHTDTQYF. Drawing the rest from reference TRBV15 and TRBJ2-3, the complete variable domain is DAMVIQNPRYQVTQFGKPVTLSCSQTLNHNVMYWYQQKSSQAPKLLFHYYDKDFNNEADTPDNFQSRRPNTSFCFLDIRSPGLGDTAMYLCATAEGAHTDTQYFGPGTRLTVL.

V and J are TRBV9 and TRBJ2-3; 10 bases fit TRBD2. Germline V gene data show CDR1 as SGDLS and CDR2 as YYNGEE. Trimming at V came to 1 base and at J to 10 bases, leaving 12 bases not matched to a gene. This CDR3 has 16 amino acids. This CDR3 reads CASSVIAGGPFSSQYF. CDR3 in DNA: TGTGCCAGCAGCGTAATAGCGGGGGGTCCCTTTTCCTCGCAGTATTTT.

The rearrangement links TRBV6-5 to TRBJ1-4; D unresolved. The V gene lost 2 bases and the J gene lost 7 bases, with 11 bases spanning the gap. The CDR3 covers 14 residues. Germline V gene lookup returns CDR1 MNHEY and CDR2 SVGAGI. CDR3 nucleotides: TGTGCCAGCAGTTACGACGGGGAGGGTGAAAAACTGTTTTTT. Translated, it gives CASSYDGEGEKLFF.

J is TRBJ2-1 and V is TRBV7-6; maybe TRBD1 (5 bases). Trimming left V 4 bases short and J 8 bases short, with 12 bases between. This CDR3 is built from 13 residues. Looked up from germline, CDR1 is SGHVS and CDR2 is FNYEAQ. In DNA, the CDR3 is TGTGCCAGCAGCTCCAGGGTACAAGATGAGCAGTTCTTC. Translated: CASSSRVQDEQFF.

V is TRBV6-4 and J is TRBJ2-2; D might be TRBD1 (6 bases). CDR1 is MRHNA and CDR2 is SNTAGT in the germline V gene. V lost 6 bases, J lost 7 bases, and 15 bases lay in between. The CDR3 consists of 14 residues. CDR3 DNA: TGTGCCAGCAGCCTCCTCCAAGGGGGCGGGGAGCTGTTTTTT. Amino acids: CASSLLQGGGELFF.

The rearrangement joins TRBV5-8 to TRBJ2-5; 11 bases map to TRBD2. Trimming at V came to 1 base and at J to 6 bases, leaving 5 bases not matched to a gene. Germline assignment: CDR1 SGHTS and CDR2 YDEGEE. The CDR3 is 15 amino acids. The CDR3 reads CASSLLSGGAQTQYF. The CDR3 DNA reads TGTGCCAGCAGCTTGCTTAGCGGGGGGGCTCAGACCCAGTACTTC.

The rearrangement uses TRBV5-4 and TRBJ2-7; D is possibly TRBD2 (7 bases). This CDR3 comprises 16 residues. V was clipped by 3 bases and J by 0 bases, with 16 bases between them. In germline, CDR1 is SGHNT, CDR2 YYREEE (reference sequence). CDR3 DNA: TGTGCCAGCAGCTCCGGGGGGCACTATTCCTCCTACGAGCAGTACTTC. Translated: CASSSGGHYSSYEQYF.

This rearrangement joins TRBV2 to TRBJ2-5; TRBD1 matches 9 bases. CDR1 is SNHLY, CDR2 FYNNEI, per germline. The J segment lost 4 bases and the V segment lost 7 bases, leaving 10 bases of the junction unmatched. CDR3 length: 15 amino acids. The CDR3: CASIFQTGGRETQYF. Written as DNA, the CDR3 is TGTGCCAGCATTTTCCAGACAGGGGGGAGAGAGACCCAGTACTTC. Full variable domain (missing parts from reference TRBV2 and TRBJ2-5): EPEVTQTPSHQVTQMGQEVILRCVPISNHLYFYWYRQILGQKVEFLVSFYNNEISEKSEIFDDQFSVERPDGSNFTLKIRSTKLEDSAMYFCASIFQTGGRETQYFGPGTRLLVL.

This chain joins TRBV19 and TRBJ2-6, with TRBD1 as a possible D gene (5 bases). Germline V CDR1 and CDR2: LNHDA, SQIVND (reference sequence). The CDR3 loop spans 16 amino acids. Trimming took 3 bases from V and 2 from J, leaving 11 bases between them. CDR3 nucleotide sequence: TGTGCCAGTAGTATCACCCTGACAGCTGGGGCCAACGTCCTGACTTTC. This gives the protein CASSITLTAGANVLTF.

This clone was observed a few times. The chain links TRBV4-2 to TRBJ2-1; TRBD2 matches 10 bases. Losses at the gene ends were 4 bases for V and 3 bases for J; bases not matched to a gene: 3. The CDR3 is 15 amino acids. Germline V gene sequence: CDR1 LGHNA, CDR2 YNFKEQ. CDR3 DNA: TGTGCCAGCAGCCCACTAGCGGGGATCTACAATGAGCAGTTCTTC. Translated, it gives CASSPLAGIYNEQFF.

V is TRBV25-1 and J is TRBJ2-1; 8 nucleotides agree with TRBD2. The V and J ends lost 3 bases and 4 bases, in that order; junction bases with no gene match: 5. The CDR3 runs 15 residues. Per the germline V gene, CDR1 is MGHDK and CDR2 is SYGVNS. The CDR3 sequence is CASSDLGGGYNEQFF. The CDR3 DNA reads as TGTGCCAGCAGTGATCTCGGGGGGGGTTACAATGAGCAGTTCTTC.

The gene calls are TRBV19 and TRBJ2-1, with no clear D. V shed 3 bases and J shed 2 bases, with 8 bases lying between them. The length of the CDR3 is 14 residues. The germline V gene has CDR1 LNHDA and CDR2 SQIVND (reference sequence). The CDR3 sequence is CASSIRATYNEQFF. The DNA for the CDR3 is TGTGCCAGTAGTATTCGTGCTACCTACAATGAGCAGTTCTTC. Full variable domain (outside the CDR3, taken from reference TRBV19 and TRBJ2-1): DGGITQSPKYLFRKEGQNVTLSCEQNLNHDAMYWYRQDPGQGLRLIYYSQIVNDFQKGDIAEGYSVSREKKESFPLTVTSAQKNPTAFYLCASSIRATYNEQFFGPGTRLTVL.